A single sample gave rise to the 20 T cell receptor beta chains below, sequenced in a study of kidney transplant recipient with SARS-CoV-2 infection. TCRdb re-called the reads with MiXCR, one entry per CDR3 protein. The sample has some 220,000 distinct CDR3 sequences, under 35% seen once. The sequenced sample was a blood sample, obtained at baseline and on approximately day 120 from a kidney transplant recipient. These receptors all come from a male patient aged 25-45 years who had COVID-19 and was a kidney transplant recipient. The graft donor may have contributed some T cells.

This clonotype was seen repeatedly, ten times or more. V and J are TRBV6-4 and TRBJ2-7; tentative D call: TRBD2 (5 bases). The V end was cut by 10 bases, the J end by 6 bases, with 19 bases between. Germline V gives CDR1 MRHNA, CDR2 SNTAGT. The CDR3 extends over 13 amino acids. The CDR3 is CAILASIGPEQYF. Written as DNA, the CDR3 is TGTGCCATCCTGGCTAGCATTGGGCCCGAGCAGTACTTC.

This clonotype was recorded many times. V usage is TRBV7-2 and J usage is TRBJ1-5; the D is unclear. From germline, CDR1 is SGHTA and CDR2 FQGNSA. The CDR3 has 14 amino acids. The V gene lost 4 bases and the J gene lost 1 base, with 8 bases spanning the gap. The CDR3, as DNA: TGTGCCAGCAGCTCCCCGGGAAGCAATCAGCCCCAGCATTTT. It is translated as CASSSPGSNQPQHF. Together with reference TRBV7-2 and TRBJ1-5, the CDR3 gives the full variable domain: GAGVSQSPSNKVTEKGKDVELRCDPISGHTALYWYRQSLGQGLEFLIYFQGNSAPDKSGLPSDRFSAERTGGSVSTLTIQRTQQEDSAVYLCASSSPGSNQPQHFGDGTRLSIL.

As concerns this clonotype: A read error may account for a junction end that differs from germline. The V and J genes are TRBV10-1 and TRBJ1-2; D unresolved. CDR1 and CDR2 from the germline V gene are WNHNN and SYGVQD (reference sequence). This CDR3 contains 17 residues. This CDR3 reads CASSEVRRSRKTYSYTF. Here the CDR3 DNA reads TGCGCCAGCAGTGAGGTTCGAAGATCGCGAAAGACCTATAGCTACACCTTC.

This clonotype was seen at least ten times. CDR3 coding DNA: TGTGCCAGCAGCCCTGGGGGTAACTATGGCTACACCTTC. Encoded protein: CASSPGGNYGYTF. V is TRBV6-5 and J is TRBJ1-2; D is possibly TRBD1 (5 bases). CDR1 is MNHEY and CDR2 is SVGAGI in the germline V gene. Between the trimmed V and J ends, which lost 6 bases and 1 base, there was a span of 9 bases. The CDR3 extends over 13 amino acids.

The rearrangement links TRBV12-3 or TRBV12-4 to TRBJ2-1; D possibly corresponds to TRBD1 (5 bases). The CDR3 covers 13 residues. The V and J ends lost 3 bases and 12 bases respectively, with 15 bases between them. The CDR3 DNA follows: TGTGCCAGCAGTTTCCAGGGTCTTGATGGGCAGTTCTTC. Residues: CASSFQGLDGQFF.

This clonotype was counted at least ten times. The chain has TRBV10-2 and TRBJ1-2; D unresolved. Germline V lookup: CDR1 WSHSY, CDR2 SAAADI. CDR3 length equals 17 residues. Trimming removed 2 bases at V and 4 bases at J, with 20 bases between. This CDR3 is CASSEVDTSRKTYGYTF. The CDR3 DNA follows: TGCGCCAGCAGTGAGGTCGACACTTCTAGAAAGACCTATGGCTACACCTTC.

This clonotype showed up many times. The chain has TRBV21-1 and TRBJ2-3. TRBV21-1 is a recognized pseudogene. The CDR3 has 17 residues. The CDR3 DNA reads as TGTGCCAGCAGTAACCAGATAGCTACAGTCATGCAAGATACGCAGTATTTT. Its translation is CASSNQIATVMQDTQYF.

Points on this clonotype: A much bigger clone sits one base away, suggesting this may be a read error. The chain is built from TRBV11-3 and TRBJ2-5; D ambiguous. The CDR3 covers 12 residues. The germline CDR1 and CDR2 sequences are SGHNT and YENEEA. CDR3 sequence reads: CASSPSKEAQYF. The DNA for the CDR3 is TGTGCCAGCAGCCCCTCCAAAGAGGCCCAGTACTTC.

This clonotype came up many times. The chain's CDR3 is CASSPRLGTGRGYTF. CDR3 in DNA: TGTGCCAGCAGTCCTCGCCTCGGGACGGGGCGAGGCTACACCTTC. The chain links TRBV2 to TRBJ1-2; a possible D gene is TRBD1 (5 bases). Per germline, CDR1 SNHLY and CDR2 FYNNEI. The germline V and J ends were trimmed by 5 bases and 8 bases, with 21 bases remaining between them. The CDR3 has 15 residues. The whole variable domain, remainder taken from reference TRBV2 and TRBJ1-2, is EPEVTQTPSHQVTQMGQEVILRCVPISNHLYFYWYRQILGQKVEFLVSFYNNEISEKSEIFDDQFSVERPDGSNFTLKIRSTKLEDSAMYFCASSPRLGTGRGYTFGSGTRLTVV.

At least ten counts were recorded for this clonotype. The chain links TRBV20-1 to TRBJ2-7, with 12 bases fitting TRBD2. The germline V gene encodes CDR1 DFQATT and CDR2 SNEGSKA (reference sequence). This CDR3 spans 15 amino acids. The V gene end was trimmed by 7 bases and the J gene end by 7 bases; junction bases not matched to a gene: 14. The CDR3 spells CSVTRTSGNTKEQYF. The DNA for the CDR3 is TGCAGTGTTACGAGGACTAGCGGGAATACAAAAGAGCAGTACTTC.

This clonotype was seen only once. It may be a read error: a sequence one base away is much more abundant. The chain is built from TRBV3-1 and TRBJ2-7; 7 nucleotides agree with TRBD1. TRBJ2-5 explains the end of the DNA better; the J call may be wrong. Germline lookup yields CDR1 LGHDT and CDR2 YNNKEL (reference sequence). The CDR3 runs to 17 residues. As DNA, the CDR3 is TGTGCCAACAGCTACAGGGGTCCCATTTCTTTCTCTGAGACCCAGTACTTC. Encoded protein: CANSYRGPISFSETQYF.

This clonotype has ten or more counts. The V call is TRBV2, the J call TRBJ1-2, with D maybe TRBD1 (5 bases). CDR1 SNHLY and CDR2 FYNNEI come from the germline V gene. The CDR3 is made up of 15 amino acids. The V end lost 5 bases, the J end lost 7 bases, and 20 bases lay between the germline ends. Written as DNA, the CDR3 is TGTGCCAGCAGTCGCTGGGGCGGGGTCGGGGGTGGCTACACCTTC. Translation: CASSRWGGVGGGYTF.

This clonotype has ten or more counts. V is TRBV2 and J is TRBJ1-1; D perhaps matches TRBD1 (6 bases). Germline V gives CDR1 SNHLY, CDR2 FYNNEI. The CDR3 runs to 15 residues. V was clipped by 8 bases and J by 0 bases, with 16 bases between them. The DNA of the CDR3 is TGTGCCAGCTCTTCTTCGACAGGCGTGAACACTGAAGCTTTCTTT. Protein sequence: CASSSSTGVNTEAFF. The variable domain in full, completed from reference TRBV2 and TRBJ1-1, reads EPEVTQTPSHQVTQMGQEVILRCVPISNHLYFYWYRQILGQKVEFLVSFYNNEISEKSEIFDDQFSVERPDGSNFTLKIRSTKLEDSAMYFCASSSSTGVNTEAFFGQGTRLTVV.

This clonotype was picked up a small number of times. The chain combines TRBV7-2 with TRBJ2-5; the match to TRBD1 covers 9 bases. This CDR3 contains 15 residues. V was pared by 2 bases and J by 1 base, with 2 bases of the junction left unmatched. Germline V gives CDR1 SGHTA, CDR2 FQGNSA. The CDR3 region is CASSLMGQGQETQYF. CDR3 DNA: TGTGCCAGCAGCTTAATGGGACAGGGCCAAGAGACCCAGTACTTC.

This clonotype was recorded at least ten times. The chain is built from TRBV6-6 and TRBJ1-2, with D perhaps TRBD1 (5 bases). The ends were cut back, 5 bases at V and 4 bases at J, with 23 bases in the middle. The CDR3 spans 17 residues. Germline CDR1 and CDR2: MNHNY and SVGAGI (reference sequence). CDR3 nucleotide sequence: TGTGCCAGCAGTATCTGTACAGGTGGGAGAAAGACCTATGGCTACACCTTC. Translation: CASSICTGGRKTYGYTF.

This clonotype was recorded at least ten times. V is TRBV3-1 and J is TRBJ2-2, with D unclear. The germline gives CDR1 LGHDT, CDR2 YNNKEL (reference sequence). V shed 5 bases and J shed 5 bases, with 24 bases lying between them. The CDR3 sequence is 18 residues long. The CDR3 nucleotides are TGTGCCAGCAGCATTTACTGTCCCATTTCAGGCTTGACCGGGGAGCTGTTTTTT. Translated: CASSIYCPISGLTGELFF.

Remarks on this clonotype: Just one base apart from a much larger clone, this may be a read error. The chain is built from TRBV4-3 and TRBJ1-1; D is possibly TRBD1 (5 bases). Germline V lookup: CDR1 LGHNA, CDR2 YSLEER. This CDR3 comprises 13 residues. The CDR3, as DNA: TGCGCCAGAAGCCACCTTCGGGGGGATGAAGCTTTCTTT. Its protein is CARSHLRGDEAFF.

The chain combines TRBV4-2 with TRBJ2-3; possibly TRBD1 for D (6 bases). V gave up 0 bases and J gave up 5 bases, with 15 bases separating them. The CDR3 length is 16 residues. Germline lookup yields CDR1 LGHNA and CDR2 YNFKEQ. CDR3 nucleotide sequence: TGTGCCAGCAGCCAAGATTATGAAGGGGGAAAAGATACGCAGTATTTT. Translated: CASSQDYEGGKDTQYF.

As concerns this clonotype: Being one base from a much bigger clone, this may be a read error. The chain links TRBV6-5 to TRBJ2-5, with 10 bases aligning to TRBD1. The CDR3 totals 16 residues. Per germline, CDR1 MNHEY and CDR2 SVGAGI. With 7 bases clipped from V and 3 bases from J, the junction kept 11 bases outside the gene matches. The CDR3 DNA reads as TGTGCCAGCAAACTTAATGTCGGACAGGGGGAAGAGACCCAGTACTTC. It codes for CASKLNVGQGEETQYF.

Points on this clonotype: This sequence may be a read error, since a much larger clone differs from it by one base. The CDR3 coding sequence is TGTGCCAGCAACTTAGCTCGCGGGAGGGCCTTAAACACAGATACGCAGTATTTT. Its translation: CASNLARGRALNTDTQYF. The V and J genes are TRBV7-9 and TRBJ2-3, with 9 bases aligning to TRBD2. The germline gives CDR1 SEHNR, CDR2 FQNEAQ (reference sequence). CDR3 length: 18 amino acids.